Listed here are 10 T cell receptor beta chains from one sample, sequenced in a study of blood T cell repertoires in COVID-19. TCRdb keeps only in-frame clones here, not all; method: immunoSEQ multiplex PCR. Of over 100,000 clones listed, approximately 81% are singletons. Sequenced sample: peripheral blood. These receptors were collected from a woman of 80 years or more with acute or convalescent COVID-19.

The CDR3 DNA follows: TGTGCCAGCAGCGGGGGTCGCAGCACGGTTGATAACGAAAAACTGTTTTTT. This encodes CASSGGRSTVDNEKLFF. The gene calls are TRBV25-1 and TRBJ1-4; TRBD1 might be the D (5 bases). CDR1 is MGHDK, CDR2 SYGVNS, per germline. This CDR3 has 17 residues. V lost 6 bases and J lost 8, with 25 bases in between.

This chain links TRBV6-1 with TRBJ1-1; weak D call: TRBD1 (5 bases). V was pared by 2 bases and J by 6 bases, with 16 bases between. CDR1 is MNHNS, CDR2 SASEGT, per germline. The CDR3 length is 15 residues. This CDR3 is CASSENPRGRAEAFF. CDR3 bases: TGTGCCAGCAGTGAAAATCCTCGGGGGAGAGCTGAAGCTTTCTTT.

The CDR3 region has the DNA TGTGCCAGCAGCTTTGGACAGGGGGAAGATGAAAAACTGTTTTTT. It is translated as CASSFGQGEDEKLFF. This chain joins TRBV7-6 and TRBJ1-4; TRBD1 agrees at 10 bases. This CDR3 has 15 amino acids. Germline trimming cut 3 bases from V and 6 bases from J; bases unmatched to any gene: 4. Germline V gives CDR1 SGHVS, CDR2 FNYEAQ. Variable domain in full (rest from reference TRBV7-6 and TRBJ1-4): GAGVSQSPRYKVTKRGQDVALRCDPISGHVSLYWYRQALGQGPEFLTYFNYEAQQDKSGLPNDRFSAERPEGSISTLTIQRTEQRDSAMYRCASSFGQGEDEKLFFGSGTQLSVL.

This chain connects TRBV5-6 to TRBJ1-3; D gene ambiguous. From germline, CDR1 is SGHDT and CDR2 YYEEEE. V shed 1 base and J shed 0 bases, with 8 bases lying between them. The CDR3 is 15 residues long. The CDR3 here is CASSLRGGSGNTIYF. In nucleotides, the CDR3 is TGTGCCAGCAGCTTGCGGGGAGGCTCTGGAAACACCATATATTTT.

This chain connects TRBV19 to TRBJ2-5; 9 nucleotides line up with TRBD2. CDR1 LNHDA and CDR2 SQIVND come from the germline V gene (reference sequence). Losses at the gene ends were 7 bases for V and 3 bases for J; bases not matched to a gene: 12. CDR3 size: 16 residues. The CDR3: CASTPRVTSGEETQYF. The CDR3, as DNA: TGTGCCAGTACCCCTCGGGTGACTAGCGGAGAAGAGACCCAGTACTTC. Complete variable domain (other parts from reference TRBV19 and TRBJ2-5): DGGITQSPKYLFRKEGQNVTLSCEQNLNHDAMYWYRQDPGQGLRLIYYSQIVNDFQKGDIAEGYSVSREKKESFPLTVTSAQKNPTAFYLCASTPRVTSGEETQYFGPGTRLLVL.

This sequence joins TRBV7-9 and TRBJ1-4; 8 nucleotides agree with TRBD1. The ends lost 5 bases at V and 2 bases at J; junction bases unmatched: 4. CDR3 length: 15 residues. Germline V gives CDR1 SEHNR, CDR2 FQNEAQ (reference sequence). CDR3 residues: CASSRDRPTNEKLFF. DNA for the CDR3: TGTGCCAGCAGCCGGGACAGGCCCACTAATGAAAAACTGTTTTTT. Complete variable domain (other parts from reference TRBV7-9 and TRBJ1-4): DTGVSQNPRHKITKRGQNVTFRCDPISEHNRLYWYRQTLGQGPEFLTYFQNEAQLEKSRLLSDRFSAERPKGSFSTLEIQRTEQGDSAMYLCASSRDRPTNEKLFFGSGTQLSVL.

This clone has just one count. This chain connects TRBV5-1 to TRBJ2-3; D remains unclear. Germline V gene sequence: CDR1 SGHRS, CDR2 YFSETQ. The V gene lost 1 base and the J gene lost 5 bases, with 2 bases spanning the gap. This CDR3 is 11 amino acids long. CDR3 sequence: CASSLLDTQYF. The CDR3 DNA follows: TGCGCCAGCAGCTTGCTAGATACGCAGTATTTT.

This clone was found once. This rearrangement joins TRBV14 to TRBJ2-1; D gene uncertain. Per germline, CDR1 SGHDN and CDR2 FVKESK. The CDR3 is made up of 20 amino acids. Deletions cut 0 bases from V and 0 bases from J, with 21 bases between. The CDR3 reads CASSQDAPGLSGFSYNEQFF. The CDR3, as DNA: TGTGCCAGCAGCCAAGATGCCCCTGGGTTGTCAGGCTTCTCCTACAATGAGCAGTTCTTC. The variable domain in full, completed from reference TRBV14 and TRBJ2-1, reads EAGVTQFPSHSVIEKGQTVTLRCDPISGHDNLYWYRRVMGKEIKFLLHFVKESKQDESGMPNNRFLAERTGGTYSTLKVQPAELEDSGVYFCASSQDAPGLSGFSYNEQFFGPGTRLTVL.

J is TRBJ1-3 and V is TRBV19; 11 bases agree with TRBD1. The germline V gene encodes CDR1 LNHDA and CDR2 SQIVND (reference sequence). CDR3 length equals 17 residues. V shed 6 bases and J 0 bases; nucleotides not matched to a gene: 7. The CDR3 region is CASSGTGGPLSGNTIYF. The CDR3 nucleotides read TGTGCCAGTAGCGGGACAGGGGGTCCTCTCTCTGGAAACACCATATATTTT.

The CDR3 here is CASSPLVAGANVLTF. The CDR3 region has the DNA TGTGCCAGCTCACCACTAGTAGCTGGGGCCAACGTCCTGACTTTC. This rearrangement joins TRBV18 to TRBJ2-6; D ambiguous. The germline CDR1 and CDR2 sequences are KGHSH and LQKENI. With 1 base removed from V and 2 bases from J, the gap between germline ends came to 6 bases. The CDR3 loop spans 15 amino acids.